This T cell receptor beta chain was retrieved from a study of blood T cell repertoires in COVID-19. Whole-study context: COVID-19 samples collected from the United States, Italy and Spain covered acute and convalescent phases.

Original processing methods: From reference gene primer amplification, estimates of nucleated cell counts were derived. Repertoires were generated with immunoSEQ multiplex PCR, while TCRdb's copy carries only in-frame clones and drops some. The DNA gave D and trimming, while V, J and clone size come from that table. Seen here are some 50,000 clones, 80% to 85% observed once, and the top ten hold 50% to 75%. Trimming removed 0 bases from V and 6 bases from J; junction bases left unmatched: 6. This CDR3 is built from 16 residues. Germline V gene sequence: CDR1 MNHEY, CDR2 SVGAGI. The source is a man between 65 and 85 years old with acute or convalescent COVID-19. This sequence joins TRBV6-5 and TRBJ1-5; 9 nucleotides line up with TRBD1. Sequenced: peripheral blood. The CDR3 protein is CASSYSGGQGGQPQHF. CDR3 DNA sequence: TGTGCCAGCAGTTACTCGGGGGGACAGGGTGGTCAGCCCCAGCATTTT.